The 22 T cell receptor beta chains in this list originate from one sample, sequenced in a study of control samples from healthy donors and cancer patients. Method: immunoSEQ multiplex PCR; TCRdb's copy keeps in-frame clones and lacks some. The table lists about 18,000 clones, approximately 80% of them singletons, with 29% in the top ten. Source material: PBMCs. The origin of the receptors is a woman aged 70-85 years with lung cancer.

A few counts support this clone. The CDR3 nucleotides are TGTGCCAGCAGCATGTCCGGGACAGGGAGTGGAGAGACCCAGTACTTC. It is translated as CASSMSGTGSGETQYF. The J gene is TRBJ2-5, the V gene TRBV5-8; 9 bases align to TRBD1. CDR1 and CDR2 from the germline V gene are SGHTS and YDEGEE. J lost 4 bases, V lost 4 bases, and 11 bases had no gene match. This CDR3 comprises 16 residues.

This chain uses TRBV7-9 with TRBJ2-1; 11 bases align to TRBD1. Germline values: CDR1 SEHNR, CDR2 FQNEAQ (reference sequence). Trimming removed 0 bases from V and 7 bases from J; junction bases left unmatched: 2. CDR3 length: 15 amino acids. CDR3 residues: CASSLAGQGVNEQFF. As DNA, the CDR3 is TGTGCCAGCAGCTTAGCGGGACAGGGGGTAAATGAGCAGTTCTTC.

The rearrangement uses TRBV15 and TRBJ2-5, with TRBD1 identical over 7 bases. The CDR3 length is 16 residues. With 4 bases clipped from V and 5 bases from J, the junction kept 13 bases outside the gene matches. The germline CDR1 and CDR2 sequences are LNHNV and YYDKDF (reference sequence). The CDR3 bases are TGTGCCACCAGCACAGCCGACTCCGGGACAGACGAGACCCAGTACTTC. It is translated as CATSTADSGTDETQYF.

The V gene is TRBV2, the J gene TRBJ2-1, with 8 bases lining up with TRBD1. The length of the CDR3 is 13 residues. From germline, CDR1 is SNHLY and CDR2 FYNNEI. Trimming cost V 6 bases and J 8 bases; bases outside gene matches: 6. Here the CDR3 reads CASSRQGRDEQFF. The CDR3 DNA reads TGTGCCAGCAGCAGACAGGGGCGGGATGAGCAGTTCTTC.

This clone was recorded only once. The CDR3 DNA sequence: TGTGCCAGCAGCCCCCGGGACAACAATCAGCCCCAGCATTTT. This encodes CASSPRDNNQPQHF. The gene calls are TRBV9 and TRBJ1-5, with D perhaps TRBD1 (6 bases). The CDR3 length is 14 residues. Trimming pared 4 bases from V and 3 bases from J, leaving 11 bases between. CDR1 and CDR2 from the germline V gene are SGDLS and YYNGEE.

The chain couples TRBV12-3 or TRBV12-4 to TRBJ2-7; no firm D call. This CDR3 spans 11 amino acids. V was pared by 3 bases and J by 3 bases, with 3 bases between. The CDR3 loop reads CASSFDYEQYF. The CDR3 nucleotides read TGTGCCAGCAGTTTCGACTACGAGCAGTACTTC.

This chain joins TRBV5-6 and TRBJ2-5, with D unclear. The CDR3 is made up of 11 amino acids. From germline, CDR1 is SGHDT and CDR2 YYEEEE. V shed 1 base and J shed 5 bases, with 3 bases lying between them. The CDR3, as DNA: TGTGCCAGCAGCTTGAGGGAGACCCAGTACTTC. It yields the protein CASSLRETQYF.

In this sample, this clone turned up a few times. This chain joins TRBV7-9 and TRBJ1-5; TRBD1 might be the D (6 bases). CDR3 length: 16 residues. The germline V gene encodes CDR1 SEHNR and CDR2 FQNEAQ (reference sequence). Trimming took off 4 bases at V and 4 bases at J, with 17 bases between the two ends. CDR3 region: CASSSFGQPDNQPQHF. The CDR3 DNA is TGTGCCAGCAGCTCCTTTGGACAGCCCGATAATCAGCCCCAGCATTTT.

The gene calls are TRBV11-3 and TRBJ2-3; 11 nucleotides agree with TRBD1. The CDR3 spans 16 residues. Per the germline V gene, CDR1 is SGHNT and CDR2 is YENEEA. The J segment lost 7 bases and the V segment lost 6 bases, leaving 12 bases of the junction unmatched. In DNA, the CDR3 is TGTGCCAGCAGTTCCCAGGACAGGGGGCGCTTAAATACGCAGTATTTT. This sequence encodes CASSSQDRGRLNTQYF.

The rearrangement joins TRBV5-4 to TRBJ1-6; possible D gene TRBD1, 5 bases. The germline V and J ends were trimmed by 0 bases and 18 bases, with 19 bases remaining between them. Germline V gene sequence: CDR1 SGHNT, CDR2 YYREEE (reference sequence). This CDR3 spans 14 amino acids. The CDR3 DNA is TGTGCCAGCAGCTTGGACGCTGGGGCAGGCGGCCACCACTTT. It codes for CASSLDAGAGGHHF.

In its sample, this clone was seen a few times. The chain joins TRBV14 to TRBJ2-3; D might be TRBD1 or TRBD2, each matching 6 bases. The CDR3 totals 15 residues. Trimming shortened V by 1 base and J by 2 bases, and 10 bases separated the two germline ends. Germline assignment: CDR1 SGHDN and CDR2 FVKESK. Here the CDR3 reads CASSQVGGLTDTQYF. The CDR3, as DNA: TGTGCCAGCAGCCAAGTCGGGGGCCTCACAGATACGCAGTATTTT.

The table lists this clone with a few counts. V gene TRBV5-1 combines with J gene TRBJ1-6; D perhaps matches TRBD1 (6 bases). The CDR3 covers 14 residues. Trimming stripped 4 bases from V and 10 bases from J, with 15 bases between. Germline V gene sequence: CDR1 SGHRS, CDR2 YFSETQ. CDR3 region: CASSPQGQGSPLHF. CDR3 DNA: TGCGCCAGCAGCCCACAGGGCCAGGGGTCACCCCTCCACTTT. The complete variable domain, with remaining parts taken from reference TRBV5-1 and TRBJ1-6, reads KAGVTQTPRYLIKTRGQQVTLSCSPISGHRSVSWYQQTPGQGLQFLFEYFSETQRNKGNFPGRFSGRQFSNSRSEMNVSTLELGDSALYLCASSPQGQGSPLHFGNGTRLTVT.

This chain joins TRBV11-2 and TRBJ2-2; 8 bases fit TRBD1. Germline CDR1 reads SGHAT; CDR2 reads FQNNGV. The CDR3 totals 16 residues. V was clipped by 5 bases and J by 6 bases; unmatched bases: 11. The DNA of the CDR3 is TGTGCCAGCAGCCCAATCAGGGGGCGGTTCGCCGGGGAGCTGTTTTTT. Encoded protein: CASSPIRGRFAGELFF.

V is TRBV9 and J is TRBJ1-2; unclear D gene. The CDR3 is 13 amino acids. Germline CDR1 is SGDLS and CDR2 is YYNGEE. V lost 2 bases and J lost 2, with 7 bases in between. This chain's CDR3 is CASSVDGNYGYTF. The CDR3 DNA reads TGTGCCAGCAGCGTCGACGGGAACTATGGCTACACCTTC.

This clone was counted a few times. The genes are TRBV12-3 or TRBV12-4 and TRBJ2-1; the D is unclear. The CDR3 consists of 12 residues. Deletions cut 7 bases from V and 8 bases from J, with 12 bases between. The CDR3 DNA reads TGTGCCAGCAACCTCCTGGGTTATGAGCAGTTCTTC. It encodes CASNLLGYEQFF.

The chain recombines TRBV10-2 with TRBJ1-4, with D perhaps TRBD1 (5 bases). Germline V CDR1 and CDR2: WSHSY, SAAADI. The CDR3 runs 14 residues. The V gene lost 6 bases and the J gene lost 0 bases, with 8 bases spanning the gap. The CDR3 here is CASRGDPTNEKLFF. The CDR3 coding sequence is TGCGCCAGCAGGGGGGACCCAACTAATGAAAAACTGTTTTTT.

The rearrangement uses TRBV6-4 and TRBJ2-1; 8 bases fit TRBD2. The CDR3 runs 14 residues. V shed 2 bases and J 8 bases; nucleotides not matched to a gene: 5. In germline, CDR1 is MRHNA, CDR2 SNTAGT. The CDR3 DNA reads as TGTGCCAGCAGTGACGGGCGGGAGGCCGATGAGCAGTTCTTC. This gives the protein CASSDGREADEQFF.

The chain employs TRBV18 and TRBJ1-6; D is possibly TRBD1 (5 bases). The CDR3 spans 13 residues. The V gene's germline CDR1 is KGHSH and CDR2 LQKENI. Trimming shortened V by 3 bases and J by 9 bases, and 9 bases separated the two germline ends. The CDR3 nucleotides read TGTGCCAGCTCACCGAACAGGTCTTCACCCCTCCACTTT. Its protein product is CASSPNRSSPLHF.

CDR3 DNA: TGTGCCAGCAGCCAAGAGACAGGGGGTCCTGAGCAGTTCTTC. This encodes CASSQETGGPEQFF. The V and J genes are TRBV3-1 (or the pseudogene TRBV3-2) and TRBJ2-1; 9 bases are shared with TRBD1. This CDR3 spans 14 amino acids. Trimming cost V 0 bases and J 9 bases; bases outside gene matches: 3. The V gene's germline CDR1 is LGHDT and CDR2 YNNKEL (reference sequence).

This clone was seen once. The chain joins TRBV30 to TRBJ1-2, with a possible D match to TRBD1 (5 bases). CDR1 is GTSNPN, CDR2 SVGIG, per germline (reference sequence). V was pared by 2 bases and J by 8 bases, with 12 bases between. The CDR3 totals 12 residues. The CDR3 spells CAWSRGSEGYTF. For the CDR3, the DNA is TGTGCCTGGAGTAGGGGTTCGGAAGGCTACACCTTC. The complete variable domain, with remaining parts taken from reference TRBV30 and TRBJ1-2, reads SQTIHQWPATLVQPVGSPLSLECTVEGTSNPNLYWYRQAAGRGLQLLFYSVGIGQISSEVPQNLSASRPQDRQFILSSKKLLLSDSGFYLCAWSRGSEGYTFGSGTRLTVV.

The chain has TRBV7-2 and TRBJ2-7, with a possible D match to TRBD1 (6 bases). The CDR3 runs to 14 residues. V was clipped by 1 base and J by 2 bases, with 9 bases between them. From germline, CDR1 is SGHTA and CDR2 FQGNSA. CDR3 sequence (DNA): TGTGCCAGCAGCTTAGAACAGGGTGCCTACGAGCAGTACTTC. Encoded protein: CASSLEQGAYEQYF. The full variable domain, completed using reference TRBV7-2 and TRBJ2-7, is GAGVSQSPSNKVTEKGKDVELRCDPISGHTALYWYRQSLGQGLEFLIYFQGNSAPDKSGLPSDRFSAERTGGSVSTLTIQRTQQEDSAVYLCASSLEQGAYEQYFGPGTRLTVT.

The rearrangement uses TRBV7-2 and TRBJ2-7, with 8 bases fitting TRBD2. Germline values: CDR1 SGHTA, CDR2 FQGNSA. This CDR3 has 15 amino acids. V trimming: 5 bases; J trimming: 0 bases; junction bases outside the gene matches: 6. The CDR3 sequence is CASSRGGSGSYEQYF. The CDR3, as DNA: TGTGCCAGCAGCCGGGGGGGGTCCGGCTCCTACGAGCAGTACTTC. Full variable domain (remainder filled in from reference TRBV7-2 and TRBJ2-7): GAGVSQSPSNKVTEKGKDVELRCDPISGHTALYWYRQSLGQGLEFLIYFQGNSAPDKSGLPSDRFSAERTGGSVSTLTIQRTQQEDSAVYLCASSRGGSGSYEQYFGPGTRLTVT.